The sequence of this T cell receptor (beta chain) was determined in a study of cytomegalovirus exposure and HLA in healthy donors. Study-wide results and caveats: Further analysis, carried out later, found HLA-associated TCR beta chains more clonally expanded than equally common other chains. According to the study, 180 or so TCR beta chains were cytomegalovirus-associated.

In regard to this clone: Its antigen remains unidentified. The sample carries other DNA sequences with the same CDR3.

The junction had 7 bases not matched to a gene; V was cut back by 0 bases and J by 7 bases. The CDR3 is 16 amino acids. The germline CDR1 and CDR2 sequences are MNHNY and SVGAGI (reference sequence). PCR employed 60 Vbeta and 13 Jbeta primers. Assay used: immunoSEQ multiplex PCR; TCRdb lists only in-frame clones, some missing. The sample has around 150,000 clones; 75% are singletons. The sequence came from a man aged 18 to 30 in good health and CMV-seropositive. Sequenced material: PBMCs. This chain links TRBV6-6 with TRBJ1-4; TRBD1 matches 8 bases. This CDR3 reads CASSYSKGTGGEKLFF. DNA for the CDR3: TGTGCCAGCAGTTACTCGAAGGGGACAGGAGGTGAAAAACTGTTTTTT.